These T cell receptor beta chains were read from a single sample in a study of shared clonotypes between healthy human individuals. Only in-frame clones appear in the TCRdb table, and some are missing; sequencing was by immunoSEQ multiplex PCR. The table lists about 2 million clones, roughly 95% of them singletons, with roughly 0.13% in the top ten. Sequenced: naive CD4+ T cells sorted from blood. These receptors all stem from a man younger than 30 in good health. Each CDR3 is given with its conserved first and last residue. A D gene is named only where the DNA matches it firmly. Expanded clones are given a class, and other clones once, few, many or no size at all.

cdr3_nt: TGCGCCAGCAGCTTGGCCGGGCAGGAATTAAACATTCAGTACTTC
cdr3_aa: CASSLAGQELNIQYF
j_call: TRBJ2-4
v_call: TRBV5-1
clone_size: NA
d_call: NA

cdr3_nt: TGTGCCAGCAGCTGGGGACAGGGTTTAGTTGGAAACACCATATATTTT
cdr3_aa: CASSWGQGLVGNTIYF
j_call: TRBJ1-3
v_call: TRBV5-6
clone_size: NA
d_call: TRBD1

cdr3_nt: TGCAGTGCTGCTAGTGTTGAGCAGTTCTTC
cdr3_aa: CSAASVEQFF
j_call: TRBJ2-1
v_call: TRBV20-1
clone_size: NA
d_call: NA

cdr3_nt: TGTGCCAGTAGTATAGAATCAACTAATGAAAAACTGTTTTTT
cdr3_aa: CASSIESTNEKLFF
j_call: TRBJ1-4
v_call: TRBV19
clone_size: NA
d_call: NA

cdr3_nt: TGCGCCAGCAGCCAGGACAGGTTAGGCTCACCCCTCCACTTT
cdr3_aa: CASSQDRLGSPLHF
j_call: TRBJ1-6
v_call: TRBV5-1
clone_size: NA
d_call: TRBD1

cdr3_nt: TGTGCCAGCAGCTTAGGGTTAGTTACCGGGGAGCTGTTTTTT
cdr3_aa: CASSLGLVTGELFF
j_call: TRBJ2-2
v_call: TRBV7-6
clone_size: NA
d_call: NA

cdr3_nt: TGTGCCAGCAGCTTTCCGGGACAAAGCTCTGGAAACACCATATATTTT
cdr3_aa: CASSFPGQSSGNTIYF
j_call: TRBJ1-3
v_call: TRBV7-9
clone_size: NA
d_call: NA

cdr3_nt: TGTGCCAGCTCGTCCAGGGGGCTAGGCTATGGCTACACCTTC
cdr3_aa: CASSSRGLGYGYTF
j_call: TRBJ1-2
v_call: TRBV10-3
clone_size: NA
d_call: TRBD1

cdr3_nt: TGTGCCAGTAGTACGACTAGCGGGAGTGGCGAGCAGTACTTC
cdr3_aa: CASSTTSGSGEQYF
j_call: TRBJ2-7
v_call: TRBV19
clone_size: NA
d_call: TRBD2

cdr3_nt: TGTGCCAGCTCCGAGTTTCAGAGGGCAAATGAGCAGTTCTTC
cdr3_aa: CASSEFQRANEQFF
j_call: TRBJ2-1
v_call: TRBV6-6
clone_size: once
d_call: NA

cdr3_nt: TGTGCCAGCAGCTTATTAGGGCAGCCAACTAATGAAAAACTGTTTTTT
cdr3_aa: CASSLLGQPTNEKLFF
j_call: TRBJ1-4
v_call: TRBV7-9
clone_size: NA
d_call: NA

cdr3_nt: TGTGCCAGTAGCCCGGGGATCAACTATGGCTACACCTTC
cdr3_aa: CASSPGINYGYTF
j_call: TRBJ1-2
v_call: TRBV19
clone_size: NA
d_call: NA

cdr3_nt: TGTGCCAGCCGAAAACAGGGGGGAAATCAGCCCCAGCATTTT
cdr3_aa: CASRKQGGNQPQHF
j_call: TRBJ1-5
v_call: TRBV27
clone_size: NA
d_call: TRBD1

cdr3_nt: TGTGCCAGCAGCTTAGGGACAAGCGCAGATACGCAGTATTTT
cdr3_aa: CASSLGTSADTQYF
j_call: TRBJ2-3
v_call: TRBV7-2
clone_size: NA
d_call: NA

cdr3_nt: TGTGCCAGCAGTGAGCGACAGGGGGCTAAAAGTGCGACCCAGTACTTC
cdr3_aa: CASSERQGAKSATQYF
j_call: TRBJ2-5
v_call: TRBV6-1
clone_size: NA
d_call: TRBD1

cdr3_nt: TGTGCCAGCAGCTTGGAGGGGCCAGGGGCTACATATGGCTACACCTTC
cdr3_aa: CASSLEGPGATYGYTF
j_call: TRBJ1-2
v_call: TRBV7-2
clone_size: NA
d_call: NA

cdr3_nt: TGCGCCAGCAGCTTGGAAGGGGCTAAGGGAAACACCATATATTTT
cdr3_aa: CASSLEGAKGNTIYF
j_call: TRBJ1-3
v_call: TRBV5-1
clone_size: NA
d_call: NA

cdr3_nt: TGCGCCAGCAGCCAAGATCCGGGGACAGGGGGTGAAAAACTGTTTTTT
cdr3_aa: CASSQDPGTGGEKLFF
j_call: TRBJ1-4
v_call: TRBV4-3
clone_size: NA
d_call: TRBD1

cdr3_nt: TGTGCCAGCAGCCCCCGGCAGGGGGCTAGAGCTTTCTTT
cdr3_aa: CASSPRQGARAFF
j_call: TRBJ1-1
v_call: TRBV7-3
clone_size: NA
d_call: TRBD1

cdr3_nt: TGCGCCAGCAGCCATAGGACCGAGAGATACACTGAAGCTTTCTTT
cdr3_aa: CASSHRTERYTEAFF
j_call: TRBJ1-1
v_call: TRBV4-3
clone_size: NA
d_call: NA

cdr3_nt: TGTGCCAGCAGCTCCACAGGGATAGGGACCGGGGAGCTGTTTTTT
cdr3_aa: CASSSTGIGTGELFF
j_call: TRBJ2-2
v_call: TRBV11-2
clone_size: NA
d_call: NA

cdr3_nt: TGTGCCAGCAGTGCAGGGGAGGATTTCTATAGCAATCAGCCCCAGCATTTT
cdr3_aa: CASSAGEDFYSNQPQHF
j_call: TRBJ1-5
v_call: TRBV25-1
clone_size: NA
d_call: NA

cdr3_nt: TGCAGCGCTACGGCCCCGCTGGGTGCCTACGAGCAGTACTTC
cdr3_aa: CSATAPLGAYEQYF
j_call: TRBJ2-7
v_call: TRBV29-1
clone_size: NA
d_call: NA

cdr3_nt: TGTGCCAGCAGTTTAAGGGGGGCGACTAATGAAAAACTGTTTTTT
cdr3_aa: CASSLRGATNEKLFF
j_call: TRBJ1-4
v_call: TRBV28
clone_size: NA
d_call: NA

cdr3_nt: TGTGCCAGCAGCGGGTGGGAAACGAACACCGGGGAGCTGTTTTTT
cdr3_aa: CASSGWETNTGELFF
j_call: TRBJ2-2
v_call: TRBV25-1
clone_size: NA
d_call: NA

cdr3_nt: TGTGCCAGCAGCCGAATAGGGGGGCCGATGGAGACCCAGTACTTC
cdr3_aa: CASSRIGGPMETQYF
j_call: TRBJ2-5
v_call: TRBV7-2
clone_size: NA
d_call: NA

cdr3_nt: TGTGCCAGCCGACGTCGGACACCCGAGCGGCCCCAGCATTTT
cdr3_aa: CASRRRTPERPQHF
j_call: TRBJ1-5
v_call: TRBV6-5
clone_size: NA
d_call: NA

cdr3_nt: TGTGCCAGCAGTGAAACAGGGGCGGCTGGAAACACCATATATTTT
cdr3_aa: CASSETGAAGNTIYF
j_call: TRBJ1-3
v_call: TRBV2
clone_size: once
d_call: TRBD1

cdr3_nt: TGCGCCAGCAGCTTGGGACACGCGAGCTCCTACGAGCAGTACTTC
cdr3_aa: CASSLGHASSYEQYF
j_call: TRBJ2-7
v_call: TRBV5-1
clone_size: NA
d_call: NA

cdr3_nt: TGCGCCAGCAGCTTGGGTAGTCCGCTGGGCACTGAAGCTTTCTTT
cdr3_aa: CASSLGSPLGTEAFF
j_call: TRBJ1-1
v_call: TRBV5-1
clone_size: NA
d_call: NA

cdr3_nt: TGTGCCAGCAGTTACGTCGCCAGGGATAACTATGGCTACACCTTC
cdr3_aa: CASSYVARDNYGYTF
j_call: TRBJ1-2
v_call: TRBV6-6
clone_size: NA
d_call: NA

cdr3_nt: TGTGCCAGCACCGATAGCGGGACCAGCACAGATACGCAGTATTTT
cdr3_aa: CASTDSGTSTDTQYF
j_call: TRBJ2-3
v_call: TRBV6-5
clone_size: NA
d_call: TRBD2

cdr3_nt: TGTGCCAGCAGCTTAGCAGGGGCAGAGACCCAGTACTTC
cdr3_aa: CASSLAGAETQYF
j_call: TRBJ2-5
v_call: TRBV5-6
clone_size: NA
d_call: NA

cdr3_nt: TGTGCCAGCTCACGACAGGGGGCCAGCTCTGGAAACACCATATATTTT
cdr3_aa: CASSRQGASSGNTIYF
j_call: TRBJ1-3
v_call: TRBV18
clone_size: NA
d_call: TRBD1

cdr3_nt: TGTGCCAGCAGTTTGAGGCAGCCCTATGGGGGGTACACCTTC
cdr3_aa: CASSLRQPYGGYTF
j_call: TRBJ1-2
v_call: TRBV28
clone_size: NA
d_call: NA

cdr3_nt: TGTGCCAGCAGTGAATATGGGGCCCTGGGGTCCTCCTACGAGCAGTACTTC
cdr3_aa: CASSEYGALGSSYEQYF
j_call: TRBJ2-7
v_call: TRBV25-1
clone_size: NA
d_call: NA

cdr3_nt: TGCGCCAGCAGTCCCGGGACAGGTAGCACAGATACGCAGTATTTT
cdr3_aa: CASSPGTGSTDTQYF
j_call: TRBJ2-3
v_call: TRBV5-1
clone_size: NA
d_call: TRBD1

cdr3_nt: TGTGCCAGTAGTTCCATGGGAGGTAATTCACCCCTCCACTTT
cdr3_aa: CASSSMGGNSPLHF
j_call: TRBJ1-6
v_call: TRBV19
clone_size: NA
d_call: NA

cdr3_nt: TGTGCCAGCAGTTTATTAGCGTTGGGACAGGTCAATGAGCAGTTCTTC
cdr3_aa: CASSLLALGQVNEQFF
j_call: TRBJ2-1
v_call: TRBV28
clone_size: NA
d_call: TRBD1